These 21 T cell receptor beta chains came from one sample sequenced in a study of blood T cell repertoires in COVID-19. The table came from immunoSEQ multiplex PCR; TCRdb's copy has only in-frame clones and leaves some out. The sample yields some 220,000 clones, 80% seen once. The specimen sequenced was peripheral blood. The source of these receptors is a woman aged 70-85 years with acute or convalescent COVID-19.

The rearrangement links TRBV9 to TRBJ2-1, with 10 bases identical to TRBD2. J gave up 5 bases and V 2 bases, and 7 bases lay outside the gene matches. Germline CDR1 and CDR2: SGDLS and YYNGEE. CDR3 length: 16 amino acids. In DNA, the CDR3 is TGTGCCAGCAGCGTCCCGGGACTAGCGAGCCACAATGAGCAGTTCTTC. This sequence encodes CASSVPGLASHNEQFF.

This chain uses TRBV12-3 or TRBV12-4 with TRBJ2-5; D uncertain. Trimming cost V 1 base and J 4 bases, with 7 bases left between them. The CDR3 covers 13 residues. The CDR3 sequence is CASSLGLTETQYF. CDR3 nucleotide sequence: TGTGCCAGCAGTTTAGGACTTACAGAGACCCAGTACTTC.

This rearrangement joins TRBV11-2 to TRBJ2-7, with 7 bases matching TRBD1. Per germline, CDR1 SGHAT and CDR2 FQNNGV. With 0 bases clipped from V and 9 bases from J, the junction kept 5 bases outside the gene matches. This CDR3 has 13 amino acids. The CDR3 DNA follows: TGTGCCAGCAGCTTAGAAGGGGGCTGGGGGCAGTACTTC. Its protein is CASSLEGGWGQYF.

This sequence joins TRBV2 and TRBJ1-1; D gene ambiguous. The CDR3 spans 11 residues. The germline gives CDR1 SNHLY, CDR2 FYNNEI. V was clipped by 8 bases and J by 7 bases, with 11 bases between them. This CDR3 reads CASATFNEAFF. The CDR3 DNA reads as TGTGCCAGCGCCACTTTTAATGAAGCTTTCTTT.

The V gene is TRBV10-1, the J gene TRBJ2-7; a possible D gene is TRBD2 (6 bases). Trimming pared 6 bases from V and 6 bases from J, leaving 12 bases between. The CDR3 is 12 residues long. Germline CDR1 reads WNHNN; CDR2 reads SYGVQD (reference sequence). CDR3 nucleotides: TGCGCCAGCAGGGCGGACGGGGGCGAGCAGTACTTC. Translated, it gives CASRADGGEQYF.

DNA of the CDR3: TGTGCCAGCAGCTACGAGGGCACCATGAACACTGAAGCTTTCTTT. Protein: CASSYEGTMNTEAFF. V usage is TRBV11-2 and J usage is TRBJ1-1; the D is unclear. Trimming removed 4 bases at V and 0 bases at J, with 12 bases between. There are 15 residues in the CDR3. Germline values: CDR1 SGHAT, CDR2 FQNNGV.

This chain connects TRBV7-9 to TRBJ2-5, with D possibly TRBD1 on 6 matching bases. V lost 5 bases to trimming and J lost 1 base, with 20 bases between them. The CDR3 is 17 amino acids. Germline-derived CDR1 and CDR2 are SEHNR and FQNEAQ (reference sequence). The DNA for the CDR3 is TGTGCCAGCAGCCCCCTTGGACAGCGAACGAGCCAAGAGACCCAGTACTTC. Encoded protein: CASSPLGQRTSQETQYF.

The CDR3 DNA is TGTGCCACACACAGTGACTCCTACGAGCAGTACTTC. Its translation is CATHSDSYEQYF. The chain is built from TRBV10-3 and TRBJ2-7, with D unclear. The length of the CDR3 is 12 residues. Trimming took 10 bases from V and 0 from J, leaving 10 bases between them. Per germline, CDR1 ENHRY and CDR2 SYGVKD.

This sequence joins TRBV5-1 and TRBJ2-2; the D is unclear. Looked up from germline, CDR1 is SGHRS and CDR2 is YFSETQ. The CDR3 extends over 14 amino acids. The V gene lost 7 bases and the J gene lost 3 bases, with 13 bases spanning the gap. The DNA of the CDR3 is TGCGCCAGCGCTACCTCCGCCGACACCGGGGAGCTGTTTTTT. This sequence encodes CASATSADTGELFF.

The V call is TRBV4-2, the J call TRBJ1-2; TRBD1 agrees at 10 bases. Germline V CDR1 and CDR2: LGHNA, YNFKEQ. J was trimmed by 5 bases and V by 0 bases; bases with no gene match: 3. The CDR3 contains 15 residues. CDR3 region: CASSQDWTGGYGYTF. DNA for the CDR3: TGTGCCAGCAGCCAAGACTGGACAGGGGGTTATGGCTACACCTTC.

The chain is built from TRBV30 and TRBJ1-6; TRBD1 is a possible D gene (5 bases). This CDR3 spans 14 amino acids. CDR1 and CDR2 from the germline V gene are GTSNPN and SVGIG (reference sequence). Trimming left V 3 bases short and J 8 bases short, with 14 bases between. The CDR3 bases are TGTGCCTGGAGGGACACGGGTCTCTATTCACCCCTCCACTTT. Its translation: CAWRDTGLYSPLHF.

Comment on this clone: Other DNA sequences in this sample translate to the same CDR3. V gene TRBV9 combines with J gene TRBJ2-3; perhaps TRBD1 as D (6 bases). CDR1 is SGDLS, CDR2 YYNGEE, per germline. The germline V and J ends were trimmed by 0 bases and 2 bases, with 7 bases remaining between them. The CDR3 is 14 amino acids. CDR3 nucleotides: TGTGCCAGCAGCGTAGGACAGGACACAGATACGCAGTATTTT. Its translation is CASSVGQDTDTQYF.

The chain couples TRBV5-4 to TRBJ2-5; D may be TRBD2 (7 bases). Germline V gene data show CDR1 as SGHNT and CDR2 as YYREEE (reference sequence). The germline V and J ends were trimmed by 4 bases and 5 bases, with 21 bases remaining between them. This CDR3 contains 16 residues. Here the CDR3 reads CASSPKGGDSAETQYF. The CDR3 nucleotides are TGTGCCAGCAGCCCCAAGGGGGGGGATTCTGCGGAGACCCAGTACTTC.

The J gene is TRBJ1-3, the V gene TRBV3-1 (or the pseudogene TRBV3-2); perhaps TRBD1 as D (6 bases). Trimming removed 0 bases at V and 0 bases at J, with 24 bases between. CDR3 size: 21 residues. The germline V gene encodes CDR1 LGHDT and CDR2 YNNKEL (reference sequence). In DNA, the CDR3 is TGTGCCAGCAGCCAAGAAGTATCAGGGGTCAGAATTATTAGCTCTGGAAACACCATATATTTT. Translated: CASSQEVSGVRIISSGNTIYF.

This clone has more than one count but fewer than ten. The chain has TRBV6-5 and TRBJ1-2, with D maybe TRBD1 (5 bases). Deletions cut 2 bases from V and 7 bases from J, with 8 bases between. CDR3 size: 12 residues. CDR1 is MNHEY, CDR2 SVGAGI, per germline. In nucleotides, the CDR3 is TGTGCCAGCAGTTACATCGGGGGTGGCTACACCTTC. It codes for CASSYIGGGYTF.

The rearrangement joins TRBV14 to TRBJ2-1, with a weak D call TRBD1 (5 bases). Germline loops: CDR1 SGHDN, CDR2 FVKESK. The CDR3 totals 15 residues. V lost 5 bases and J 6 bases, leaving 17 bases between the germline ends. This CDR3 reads CASSFQAGLGNEQFF. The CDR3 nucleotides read TGTGCCAGCAGCTTCCAAGCAGGGCTTGGCAATGAGCAGTTCTTC.

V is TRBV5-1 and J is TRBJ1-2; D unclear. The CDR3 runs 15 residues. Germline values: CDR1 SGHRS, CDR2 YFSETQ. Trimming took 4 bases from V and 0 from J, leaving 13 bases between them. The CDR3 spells CASSPTDGTNYGYTF. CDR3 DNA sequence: TGCGCCAGCAGCCCAACCGACGGGACTAACTATGGCTACACCTTC.

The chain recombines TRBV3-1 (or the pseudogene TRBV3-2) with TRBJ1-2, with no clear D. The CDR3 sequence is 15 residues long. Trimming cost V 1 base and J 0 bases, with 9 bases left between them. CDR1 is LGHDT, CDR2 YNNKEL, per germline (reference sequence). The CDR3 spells CASSQGRVPNYGYTF. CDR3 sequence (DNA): TGTGCCAGCAGCCAAGGGCGGGTTCCTAACTATGGCTACACCTTC.

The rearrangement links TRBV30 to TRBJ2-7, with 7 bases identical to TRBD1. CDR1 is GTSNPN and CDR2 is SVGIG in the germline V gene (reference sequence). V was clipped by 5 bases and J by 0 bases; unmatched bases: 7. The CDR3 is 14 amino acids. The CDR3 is CAWGRGTPSYEQYF. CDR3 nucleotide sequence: TGTGCCTGGGGCAGGGGGACGCCCTCCTACGAGCAGTACTTC.

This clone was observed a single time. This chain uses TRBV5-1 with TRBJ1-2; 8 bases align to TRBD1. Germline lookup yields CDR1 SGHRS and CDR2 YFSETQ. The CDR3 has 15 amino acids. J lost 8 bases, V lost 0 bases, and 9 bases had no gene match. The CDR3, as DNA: TGCGCCAGCAGCTTGGCGGCCAGGGGGCAAGGAGGCTACACCTTC. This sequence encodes CASSLAARGQGGYTF. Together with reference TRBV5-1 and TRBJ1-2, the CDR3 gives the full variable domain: KAGVTQTPRYLIKTRGQQVTLSCSPISGHRSVSWYQQTPGQGLQFLFEYFSETQRNKGNFPGRFSGRQFSNSRSEMNVSTLELGDSALYLCASSLAARGQGGYTFGSGTRLTVV.

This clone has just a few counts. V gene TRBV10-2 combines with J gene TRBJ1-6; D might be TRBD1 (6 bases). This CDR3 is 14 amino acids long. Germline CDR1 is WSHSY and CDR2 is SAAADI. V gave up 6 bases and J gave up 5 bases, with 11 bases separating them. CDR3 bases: TGCGCCAGCAGGCAGGGGCTCAATAATTCACCCCTCCACTTT. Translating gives CASRQGLNNSPLHF.